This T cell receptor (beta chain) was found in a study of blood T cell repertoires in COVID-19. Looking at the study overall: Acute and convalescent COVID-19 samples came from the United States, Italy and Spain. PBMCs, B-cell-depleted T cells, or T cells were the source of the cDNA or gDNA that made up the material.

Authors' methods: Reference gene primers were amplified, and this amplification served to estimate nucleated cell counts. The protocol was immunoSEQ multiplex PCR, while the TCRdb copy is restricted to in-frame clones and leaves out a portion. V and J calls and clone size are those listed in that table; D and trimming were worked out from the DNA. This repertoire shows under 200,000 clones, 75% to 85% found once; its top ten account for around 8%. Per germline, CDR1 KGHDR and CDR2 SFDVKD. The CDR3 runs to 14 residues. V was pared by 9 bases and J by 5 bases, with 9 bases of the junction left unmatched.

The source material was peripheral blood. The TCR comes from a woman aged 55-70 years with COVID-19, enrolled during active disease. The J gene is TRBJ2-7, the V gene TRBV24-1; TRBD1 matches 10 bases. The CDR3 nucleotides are TGTGCCACCCGAAGGGACAGGGGTTCACACGAGCAGTACGTC. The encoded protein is CATRRDRGSHEQYV.